This T cell receptor (beta chain) was captured in a study of T-cell reconstitution after alpha-beta-depleted transplantation in children. Preparation of the TCRbeta library used unique molecular identifiers. Each CDR3 protein gets one entry after TCRdb re-called the PCR reads with MiXCR. The repertoire includes some 240,000 distinct CDR3 sequences, over 9.5% of them detected once, and about 4.8% sits in the top ten. Trimming took 3 bases from V and 8 from J, leaving 16 bases between them. The CDR3 length is 14 residues. This clonotype has a count of ten or more. This sample comprised PBMCs from the stem cell graft donor, obtained from the stem cell graft. This sequence originates from a human donor who donated a stem cell graft to a child with SCID. The chain employs TRBV12-3 or TRBV12-4 and TRBJ1-2, with D tentatively TRBD1 (5 bases). CDR3 loop: CASSFPGTRTGYTF. CDR3 coding DNA: TGTGCCAGCAGTTTTCCTGGGACTCGAACAGGCTACACCTTC.